The rows below give T cell receptor beta chains drawn from one sample of a study of shared clonotypes between healthy human individuals. Assay used: immunoSEQ multiplex PCR; TCRdb lists only in-frame clones, some missing. The repertoire holds around 550,000 clones, approximately 95% seen once, with 0.11% in the top ten. Material: naive CD8+ T cells sorted from blood. These receptors came from a woman in her 30s in good health. Each CDR3 is given with its conserved first and last residue. The D gene is left open where the match is weak. Clone size is given for some rows only: seen once, a few or many times, or a class if the clone is expanded.

V: TRBV4-1; size: NA; J: TRBJ2-7; D: TRBD1; CDR3: CASSQERVAGGSDYEQYF; DNA: TGCGCCAGCAGCCAAGAACGCGTGGCAGGGGGCTCCGACTACGAGCAGTACTTC
V: TRBV27; size: NA; J: TRBJ2-3; D: NA; CDR3: CASSAMADTQYF; DNA: TGTGCCAGCAGCGCGATGGCAGATACGCAGTATTTT
V: TRBV11-2; size: once; J: TRBJ1-5; D: NA; CDR3: CASSLDPTDSNQPQHF; DNA: TGTGCCAGCAGCTTAGACCCCACAGATAGCAATCAGCCCCAGCATTTT
V: TRBV27; size: NA; J: TRBJ2-7; D: NA; CDR3: CASSLLNFDSPYEQYF; DNA: TGTGCCAGCAGCTTGCTAAACTTCGACAGCCCCTACGAGCAGTACTTC
V: TRBV30; size: NA; J: TRBJ2-7; D: TRBD2; CDR3: CAYRDYPPYEQYF; DNA: TGTGCCTACCGGGACTACCCTCCCTACGAGCAGTACTTC
V: TRBV27; size: NA; J: TRBJ2-1; D: NA; CDR3: CASTSGVGTGDEQFF; DNA: TGTGCCAGCACCTCGGGGGTCGGGACCGGGGATGAGCAGTTCTTC
V: TRBV15; size: NA; J: TRBJ1-5; D: NA; CDR3: CATSPGELGSEPQHF; DNA: TGTGCCACCAGCCCTGGCGAACTTGGGTCGGAGCCCCAGCATTTT
V: TRBV7-2; size: NA; J: TRBJ1-2; D: NA; CDR3: CASSFGVIYGYTF; DNA: TGTGCCAGCAGCTTTGGGGTTATCTATGGCTACACCTTC
V: TRBV19; size: NA; J: TRBJ1-5; D: NA; CDR3: CASSPGHRSNQPQHF; DNA: TGTGCCAGTAGTCCCGGGCACAGGAGCAATCAGCCCCAGCATTTT
V: TRBV28; size: NA; J: TRBJ2-3; D: TRBD1; CDR3: CASSPRQGPDTQYF; DNA: TGTGCCAGCAGTCCACGACAGGGCCCAGATACGCAGTATTTT
V: TRBV19; size: NA; J: TRBJ1-2; D: TRBD1; CDR3: CARPSRFRDRGWDGYTF; DNA: TGTGCCAGGCCCTCTCGATTTAGGGACAGGGGATGGGATGGCTACACCTTC
V: TRBV2; size: NA; J: TRBJ2-7; D: TRBD2; CDR3: CASSEYRASGVGTYEQYF; DNA: TGTGCCAGCAGTGAATATAGGGCTAGCGGAGTAGGGACCTACGAGCAGTACTTC
V: TRBV19; size: NA; J: TRBJ1-5; D: NA; CDR3: CASSAAPYSNQPQHF; DNA: TGTGCCAGTAGTGCGGCGCCATATAGCAATCAGCCCCAGCATTTT
V: TRBV6-5; size: NA; J: TRBJ2-7; D: NA; CDR3: CASSSPNRDLYF; DNA: TGTGCCAGCAGCTCCCCCAACCGGGACTTGTACTTC
V: TRBV16; size: NA; J: TRBJ2-1; D: NA; CDR3: CASSPRAEGYNEQFF; DNA: TGTGCCAGCAGCCCTCGGGCCGAGGGATACAATGAGCAGTTCTTC
V: TRBV6-5; size: NA; J: TRBJ1-1; D: NA; CDR3: CASSYDLENTEAFF; DNA: TGTGCCAGCAGTTACGACCTGGAGAACACTGAAGCTTTCTTT
V: TRBV5-8; size: few; J: TRBJ2-7; D: NA; CDR3: CASSTNYEQYF; DNA: TGTGCCAGCAGCACAAACTACGAGCAGTACTTC
V: TRBV28; size: NA; J: TRBJ2-7; D: NA; CDR3: CASSLQGYYEQYF; DNA: TGTGCCAGCAGTTTACAGGGATACTACGAGCAGTACTTC
V: TRBV15; size: NA; J: TRBJ2-3; D: TRBD1; CDR3: CATSRDRTGGFLDTQYF; DNA: TGTGCCACCAGCAGAGATAGGACAGGGGGATTTTTGGATACGCAGTATTTT
V: TRBV30; size: NA; J: TRBJ1-2; D: NA; CDR3: CAWTPTSWGGYTF; DNA: TGTGCCTGGACTCCCACATCCTGGGGTGGCTACACCTTC
V: TRBV6-1; size: NA; J: TRBJ1-5; D: TRBD1; CDR3: CASSEYDRGYSNQPQHF; DNA: TGTGCCAGCAGTGAATACGACAGGGGATATAGCAATCAGCCCCAGCATTTT
V: TRBV4-1; size: NA; J: TRBJ1-1; D: NA; CDR3: CASSPGTMNTEAFF; DNA: TGCGCCAGCAGCCCAGGGACAATGAACACTGAAGCTTTCTTT
V: TRBV5-6; size: once; J: TRBJ2-2; D: NA; CDR3: CASSQTFELAWTGELFF; DNA: TGTGCCAGCAGCCAAACCTTTGAGTTGGCTTGGACCGGGGAGCTGTTTTTT
V: TRBV5-6; size: NA; J: TRBJ1-3; D: NA; CDR3: CASSFAGNTIYF; DNA: TGTGCCAGCAGCTTCGCTGGAAACACCATATATTTT
V: TRBV28; size: NA; J: TRBJ2-5; D: NA; CDR3: CASSFLHEREYQETQYF; DNA: TGTGCCAGCAGTTTCCTTCACGAAAGGGAGTACCAAGAGACCCAGTACTTC
V: TRBV7-7; size: NA; J: TRBJ2-5; D: TRBD1; CDR3: CASSLEGQEEETQYF; DNA: TGTGCCAGCAGCTTGGAGGGACAGGAGGAAGAGACCCAGTACTTC
V: TRBV9; size: NA; J: TRBJ2-1; D: TRBD1; CDR3: CASSVGTGGYEQFF; DNA: TGTGCCAGCAGCGTGGGGACAGGGGGCTATGAGCAGTTCTTC
V: TRBV6-1; size: once; J: TRBJ2-7; D: TRBD1; CDR3: CASSQGQTTYEQYF; DNA: TGTGCCAGCAGCCAGGGACAGACTACCTACGAGCAGTACTTC
V: TRBV5-1; size: NA; J: TRBJ1-3; D: NA; CDR3: CASSPAVGNTIYF; DNA: TGCGCCAGCAGCCCAGCAGTTGGAAACACCATATATTTT
V: TRBV6-1; size: NA; J: TRBJ2-7; D: TRBD2; CDR3: CASSESTSGLYEQYF; DNA: TGTGCCAGCAGTGAAAGCACTAGCGGACTCTACGAGCAGTACTTC
V: TRBV25-1; size: NA; J: TRBJ2-1; D: NA; CDR3: CASSTLRGRSYNEQFF; DNA: TGTGCCAGCAGTACATTGCGGGGGCGCTCCTACAATGAGCAGTTCTTC
V: TRBV27; size: NA; J: TRBJ2-7; D: TRBD2; CDR3: CASSYSGRAHEQYF; DNA: TGTGCCAGCAGTTACTCCGGGAGGGCCCACGAGCAGTACTTC
V: TRBV27; size: NA; J: TRBJ1-3; D: NA; CDR3: CASSSRVEEGSGNTIYF; DNA: TGTGCCAGCAGCTCCCGGGTCGAAGAGGGCTCTGGAAACACCATATATTTT
V: TRBV2; size: NA; J: TRBJ1-1; D: NA; CDR3: CASSEYLNTEAFF; DNA: TGTGCCAGCAGTGAATATTTGAACACTGAAGCTTTCTTT
V: TRBV5-6; size: NA; J: TRBJ1-2; D: NA; CDR3: CASSSAQGGYTF; DNA: TGTGCCAGCAGCTCGGCCCAGGGGGGCTACACCTTC
V: TRBV4-2; size: NA; J: TRBJ2-1; D: NA; CDR3: CASSIPGLYNEQFF; DNA: TGTGCCAGCAGCATCCCCGGACTCTACAATGAGCAGTTCTTC
V: TRBV4-2; size: NA; J: TRBJ2-7; D: TRBD2; CDR3: CASSQDRLADPYEQYF; DNA: TGTGCCAGCAGCCAAGATCGCCTAGCGGACCCCTACGAGCAGTACTTC
V: TRBV7-9; size: few; J: TRBJ2-7; D: NA; CDR3: CASNPTGSDEQYF; DNA: TGTGCCAGCAACCCGACGGGGAGCGACGAGCAGTACTTC
V: TRBV18; size: NA; J: TRBJ2-7; D: NA; CDR3: CASSPPTDSYEQYF; DNA: TGTGCCAGCTCACCACCCACGGACTCCTACGAGCAGTACTTC
V: TRBV27; size: NA; J: TRBJ2-2; D: TRBD2; CDR3: CASSPSAGENTGELFF; DNA: TGTGCCAGCAGTCCATCAGCGGGAGAAAACACCGGGGAGCTGTTTTTT
V: TRBV28; size: NA; J: TRBJ2-7; D: NA; CDR3: CASSWGGNEQYF; DNA: TGTGCCAGCAGTTGGGGCGGGAACGAGCAGTACTTC
V: TRBV5-1; size: NA; J: TRBJ2-2; D: TRBD1; CDR3: CASSLSSQGASGELFF; DNA: TGCGCCAGCAGCTTAAGTAGTCAGGGGGCTTCCGGGGAGCTGTTTTTT
V: TRBV28; size: NA; J: TRBJ2-5; D: NA; CDR3: CASTDWVAAEEETQYF; DNA: TGTGCCAGCACCGACTGGGTAGCAGCTGAGGAGGAGACCCAGTACTTC
V: TRBV19; size: NA; J: TRBJ2-1; D: TRBD1; CDR3: CASSIGVGRGSYNEQFF; DNA: TGTGCCAGTAGTATAGGAGTGGGCAGGGGGTCCTACAATGAGCAGTTCTTC
V: TRBV27; size: NA; J: TRBJ2-4; D: NA; CDR3: CASGIRNIQYF; DNA: TGTGCCAGCGGGATAAGGAACATTCAGTACTTC
V: TRBV7-9; size: NA; J: TRBJ2-7; D: NA; CDR3: CASSLEGASYYEQYF; DNA: TGTGCCAGCAGCTTAGAAGGTGCCAGCTACTACGAGCAGTACTTC
V: TRBV28; size: NA; J: TRBJ1-3; D: NA; CDR3: CASSLPLSGNTIYF; DNA: TGTGCCAGCAGCTTACCTCTCTCTGGAAACACCATATATTTT
V: TRBV19; size: NA; J: TRBJ1-2; D: TRBD1; CDR3: CASSIEETGGDYGYTF; DNA: TGTGCCAGTAGTATAGAGGAGACAGGGGGCGACTATGGCTACACCTTC
V: TRBV28; size: NA; J: TRBJ2-2; D: NA; CDR3: CASSPPGDLEEDTGELFF; DNA: TGTGCCAGCTCCCCTCCAGGGGATTTGGAAGAGGACACCGGGGAGCTGTTTTTT
V: TRBV7-9; size: NA; J: TRBJ2-7; D: TRBD2; CDR3: CASSLDAGEYEQYF; DNA: TGTGCCAGCAGCTTAGACGCGGGAGAGTACGAGCAGTACTTC
V: TRBV27; size: NA; J: TRBJ1-2; D: NA; CDR3: CASSLSMGETYTF; DNA: TGTGCCAGCAGTTTATCGATGGGGGAAACCTACACCTTC
V: TRBV19; size: NA; J: TRBJ1-1; D: NA; CDR3: CASSPNRQPNTEAFF; DNA: TGTGCCAGTAGTCCGAACCGACAGCCTAACACTGAAGCTTTCTTT
V: TRBV19; size: NA; J: TRBJ1-1; D: NA; CDR3: CASSIGLYTEAFF; DNA: TGTGCCAGTAGTATTGGTCTTTACACTGAAGCTTTCTTT
V: TRBV29-1; size: NA; J: TRBJ2-4; D: NA; CDR3: CSVEVGRGGKNIQYF; DNA: TGCAGCGTTGAAGTCGGCAGGGGAGGCAAAAACATTCAGTACTTC